This record covers a single T cell receptor (beta chain). Its specificity is not known. The ends were cut back, 8 bases at V and 4 bases at J, with 8 bases in the middle. CDR1 and CDR2 (germline): LNHDA, SQIVND (reference sequence). The length of the CDR3 is 12 residues. This entry comes from a study of siplizumab effects on memory and regulatory T cells. Overall study results and limits: Just a small share of alloreactive clones was traced back to unstimulated subsets. Siplizumab brought about a significant reduction in alloreactive sequences traceable to unstimulated CD4+ memory cells.

The data were produced by immunoSEQ multiplex PCR, yet TCRdb's version contains in-frame clones alone and is incomplete. Among approximately 120,000 clones, 92% were seen once, and the ten largest hold about 0.75%. This sequence was found in a human donor in good health. The V and J genes are TRBV19 and TRBJ2-2; D unresolved. The sequencing input was Tregs sorted from blood. The CDR3: CASSRVTGELFF. The CDR3 nucleotides are TGTGCCAGTTCTAGGGTCACCGGGGAGCTGTTTTTT.